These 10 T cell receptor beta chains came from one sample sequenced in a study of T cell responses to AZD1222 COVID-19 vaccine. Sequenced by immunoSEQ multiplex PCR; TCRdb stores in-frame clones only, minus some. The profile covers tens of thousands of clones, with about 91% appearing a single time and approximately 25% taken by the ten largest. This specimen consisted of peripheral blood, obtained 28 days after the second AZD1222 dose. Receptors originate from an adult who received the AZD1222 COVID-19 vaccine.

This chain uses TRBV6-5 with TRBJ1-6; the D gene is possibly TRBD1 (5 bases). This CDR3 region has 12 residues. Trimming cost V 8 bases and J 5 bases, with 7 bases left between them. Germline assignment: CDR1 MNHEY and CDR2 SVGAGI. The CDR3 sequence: CASRGNNSPLHF. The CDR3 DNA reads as TGTGCCAGCCGGGGCAATAATTCACCCCTCCACTTT.

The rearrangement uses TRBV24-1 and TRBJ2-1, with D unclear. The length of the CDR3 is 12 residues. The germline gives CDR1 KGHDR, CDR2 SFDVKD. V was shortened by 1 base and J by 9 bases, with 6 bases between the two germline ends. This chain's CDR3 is CATSDFRGEQFF. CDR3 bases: TGTGCCACCAGTGATTTCCGAGGTGAGCAGTTCTTC.

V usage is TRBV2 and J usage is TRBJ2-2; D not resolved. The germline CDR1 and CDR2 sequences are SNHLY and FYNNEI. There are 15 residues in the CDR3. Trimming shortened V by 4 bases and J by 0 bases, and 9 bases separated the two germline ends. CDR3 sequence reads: CASSAHPANTGELFF. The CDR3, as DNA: TGTGCCAGCAGTGCACACCCCGCGAACACCGGGGAGCTGTTTTTT.

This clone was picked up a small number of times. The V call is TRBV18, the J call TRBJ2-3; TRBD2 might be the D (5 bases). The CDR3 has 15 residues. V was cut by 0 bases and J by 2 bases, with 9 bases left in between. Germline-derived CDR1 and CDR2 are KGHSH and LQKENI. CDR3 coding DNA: TGTGCCAGCTCACCACCACGGGGTTACACAGATACGCAGTATTTT. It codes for CASSPPRGYTDTQYF.

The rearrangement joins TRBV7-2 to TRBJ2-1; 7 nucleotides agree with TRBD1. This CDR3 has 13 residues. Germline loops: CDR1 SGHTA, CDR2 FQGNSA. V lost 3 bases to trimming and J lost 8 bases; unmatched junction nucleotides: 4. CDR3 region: CASSFLDRDEQFF. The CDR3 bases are TGTGCCAGCAGCTTCCTCGACAGGGATGAGCAGTTCTTC.

The CDR3 nucleotides read TGTGCCAGTAGTAAGGTAGACACCGGGGAGCTGTTTTTT. It specifies CASSKVDTGELFF. V is TRBV19 and J is TRBJ2-2; no clear D. V dropped 4 bases and J dropped 3 bases, with 6 bases sitting between them. This CDR3 comprises 13 residues. The germline V gene encodes CDR1 LNHDA and CDR2 SQIVND (reference sequence).

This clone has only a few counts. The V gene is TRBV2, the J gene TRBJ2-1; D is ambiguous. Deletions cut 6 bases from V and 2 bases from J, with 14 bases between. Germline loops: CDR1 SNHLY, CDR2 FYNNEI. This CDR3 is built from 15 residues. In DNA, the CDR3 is TGTGCCAGCAGCGTAGCCGGACCCGCCTACAATGAGCAGTTCTTC. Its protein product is CASSVAGPAYNEQFF.

CDR3 amino acids: CASSRRRANQPQHF. Here the CDR3 DNA reads TGTGCCAGCAGTAGACGTCGGGCAAATCAGCCCCAGCATTTT. J is TRBJ1-5 and V is TRBV6-5; no reliable D call. Germline values: CDR1 MNHEY, CDR2 SVGAGI. The CDR3 spans 14 residues. Trimming cost V 5 bases and J 4 bases, with 12 bases left between them.

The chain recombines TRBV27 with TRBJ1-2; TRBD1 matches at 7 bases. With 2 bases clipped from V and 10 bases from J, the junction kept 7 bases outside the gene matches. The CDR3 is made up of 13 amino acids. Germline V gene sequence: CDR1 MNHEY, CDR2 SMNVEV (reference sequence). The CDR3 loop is CASSLLSTGTYTF. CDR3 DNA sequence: TGTGCCAGCAGTTTACTCTCGACAGGGACCTACACCTTC.

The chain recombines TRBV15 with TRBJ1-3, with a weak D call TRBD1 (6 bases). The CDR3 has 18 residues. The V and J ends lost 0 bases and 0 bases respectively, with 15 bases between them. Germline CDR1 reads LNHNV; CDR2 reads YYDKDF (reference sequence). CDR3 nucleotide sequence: TGTGCCACCAGCAGAGATTGGGCAGGGGCGTACTCTGGAAACACCATATATTTT. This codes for CATSRDWAGAYSGNTIYF.